Listed below are T cell receptor beta chains from one sample, sequenced in a study of blood T cell repertoires in COVID-19. The table came from immunoSEQ multiplex PCR; TCRdb's copy has only in-frame clones and leaves some out. Of 120,000 or so clones listed, under 90% are singletons. Source material: peripheral blood. The receptors derive from a woman in her 70s with acute or convalescent COVID-19. CDR3s include the opening cysteine and the closing phenylalanine or tryptophan. The D gene is left open where the match is weak. Some rows mark clone size as missing; the rest say once, few, many or name a class of expanded clone.

V: TRBV5-1; D: TRBD2; J: TRBJ2-1; size: few; CDR3: CASSLVPAGGYNEQFF; DNA: TGCGCCAGCAGCTTGGTTCCAGCGGGGGGCTACAATGAGCAGTTCTTC
V: TRBV28; D: TRBD1; J: TRBJ1-4; size: -; CDR3: CASRETGTNEKLFF; DNA: TGTGCCAGCAGGGAGACAGGGACTAATGAAAAACTGTTTTTT
V: TRBV12-3/TRBV12-4; D: -; J: TRBJ1-1; size: -; CDR3: CASRRTAVSEAFF; DNA: TGTGCCAGTCGGCGGACAGCGGTCTCTGAAGCTTTCTTT
V: TRBV4-3; D: -; J: TRBJ2-2; size: -; CDR3: CASSQGPITGELFF; DNA: TGCGCCAGCAGCCAAGGTCCCATCACCGGGGAGCTGTTTTTT
V: TRBV7-9; D: TRBD1; J: TRBJ1-1; size: -; CDR3: CASSPQGGRRPMNTEAFF; DNA: TGTGCCAGCAGCCCGCAGGGGGGCAGAAGACCCATGAACACTGAAGCTTTCTTT
V: TRBV19; D: -; J: TRBJ1-1; size: few; CDR3: CASSIGQMNTEAFF; DNA: TGTGCCAGTAGTATAGGGCAAATGAACACTGAAGCTTTCTTT
V: TRBV2; D: TRBD2; J: TRBJ2-2; size: -; CDR3: CASSEVAGVAGELFF; DNA: TGTGCCAGCAGTGAGGTAGCGGGGGTGGCCGGGGAGCTGTTTTTT
V: TRBV6-2/TRBV6-3; D: TRBD1; J: TRBJ1-5; size: -; CDR3: CASSYYKGRTGVNQPQHF; DNA: TGTGCCAGCAGTTATTATAAGGGTAGAACAGGGGTAAATCAGCCCCAGCATTTT
V: TRBV19; D: -; J: TRBJ1-2; size: -; CDR3: CASSNGGLYGYTF; DNA: TGTGCCAGTAGTAACGGCGGCCTCTATGGCTACACCTTC
V: TRBV19; D: TRBD2; J: TRBJ2-3; size: once; CDR3: CASSILGGSGADTQYF; DNA: TGTGCCAGTAGTATTTTGGGGGGAAGCGGGGCAGATACGCAGTATTTT
V: TRBV7-9; D: TRBD1; J: TRBJ1-4; size: -; CDR3: CASSSVPGGGYEKLFF; DNA: TGTGCCAGCAGCTCCGTCCCAGGGGGCGGTTATGAAAAACTGTTTTTT
V: TRBV7-2; D: -; J: TRBJ2-7; size: -; CDR3: CASSFQQTQTYEQYF; DNA: TGTGCCAGCAGCTTCCAACAGACCCAGACCTACGAGCAGTACTTC
V: TRBV11-3; D: -; J: TRBJ2-7; size: -; CDR3: CASSFGTAGLISYEQYF; DNA: TGTGCCAGCAGCTTCGGGACAGCGGGTCTTATTTCCTACGAGCAGTACTTC
V: TRBV7-9; D: -; J: TRBJ2-3; size: -; CDR3: CASSWMGGLVTQYF; DNA: TGTGCCAGCAGCTGGATGGGGGGGCTGGTTACGCAGTATTTT
V: TRBV14; D: -; J: TRBJ1-2; size: -; CDR3: CASSQMVGGGRGYTF; DNA: TGTGCCAGCAGCCAAATGGTCGGTGGGGGGAGAGGCTACACCTTC
V: TRBV14; D: -; J: TRBJ1-2; size: -; CDR3: CASSPGHINYGYTF; DNA: TGTGCCAGCAGCCCCGGACATATTAACTATGGCTACACCTTC
V: TRBV7-2; D: TRBD1; J: TRBJ1-2; size: -; CDR3: CASSLVADRVYGYTF; DNA: TGTGCCAGCAGCTTAGTTGCGGACAGGGTCTATGGCTACACCTTC
V: TRBV15; D: -; J: TRBJ1-4; size: -; CDR3: CATSSGSRATNEKLFF; DNA: TGTGCCACCAGCAGCGGATCGAGGGCAACTAATGAAAAACTGTTTTTT
V: TRBV29-1; D: TRBD1; J: TRBJ2-1; size: -; CDR3: CSVEDQGGGNEQFF; DNA: TGCAGCGTTGAAGATCAAGGGGGCGGGAATGAGCAGTTCTTC